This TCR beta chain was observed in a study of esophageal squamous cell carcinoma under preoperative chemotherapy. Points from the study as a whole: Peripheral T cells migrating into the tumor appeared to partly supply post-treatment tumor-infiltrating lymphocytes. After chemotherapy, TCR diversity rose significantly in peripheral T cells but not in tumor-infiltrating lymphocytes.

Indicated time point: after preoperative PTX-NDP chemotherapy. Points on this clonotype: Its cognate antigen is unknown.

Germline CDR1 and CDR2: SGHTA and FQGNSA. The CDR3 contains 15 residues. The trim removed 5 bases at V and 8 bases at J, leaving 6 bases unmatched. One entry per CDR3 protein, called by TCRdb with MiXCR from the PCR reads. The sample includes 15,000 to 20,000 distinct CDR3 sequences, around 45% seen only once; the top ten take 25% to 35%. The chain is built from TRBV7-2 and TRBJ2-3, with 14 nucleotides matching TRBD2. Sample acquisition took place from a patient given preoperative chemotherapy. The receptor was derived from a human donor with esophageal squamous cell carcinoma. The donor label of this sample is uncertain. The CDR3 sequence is CASSLGTSGSRTQYF. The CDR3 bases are TGTGCCAGCAGCCTGGGGACTAGCGGGAGTCGTACGCAGTATTTT.